These T cell receptor beta chains were read from a single sample in a study of blood T cell repertoires in COVID-19. Using immunoSEQ multiplex PCR, the repertoire was profiled, and TCRdb retains in-frame clones only, with some absent. The sample includes some 48,000 clones, about 86% of them seen just once. Sequencing was performed on peripheral blood. These receptors all stem from a woman older than 75 with acute or convalescent COVID-19. Each CDR3 is given with its conserved first and last residue. The order of the fields is V gene, J gene, clone size, D gene, CDR3 DNA, CDR3 protein. D genes are given only for firm matches. Rows may omit the clone size; those that give it use once, few, many or a size class.

V gene: TRBV5-1; J gene: TRBJ1-2; clone size: .; D gene: .; CDR3 DNA: TGCGCCAGCAGCTTGGCCGGGGGAACGGGCGGCTATGGCTACACCTTC; CDR3 protein: CASSLAGGTGGYGYTF
V gene: TRBV6-5; J gene: TRBJ2-1; clone size: .; D gene: TRBD2; CDR3 DNA: TGTGCCAGCAGCCTGCTGACTAGCGCCTACAATGAGCAGTTCTTC; CDR3 protein: CASSLLTSAYNEQFF
V gene: TRBV2; J gene: TRBJ1-3; clone size: .; D gene: .; CDR3 DNA: TGTGCCAGCGCCTCGACATACGGCTCTGGAAACACCATATATTTT; CDR3 protein: CASASTYGSGNTIYF
V gene: TRBV4-2; J gene: TRBJ2-3; clone size: .; D gene: TRBD2; CDR3 DNA: TGTGCCAGCAGCCAAGAGGAAAGCGGGGGGGGATCAGGGCAGTATTTT; CDR3 protein: CASSQEESGGGSGQYF
V gene: TRBV4-1; J gene: TRBJ2-3; clone size: once; D gene: TRBD2; CDR3 DNA: TGCGCCAGCAGCCAACGCGGGGGTTTAGATACGCAGTATTTT; CDR3 protein: CASSQRGGLDTQYF
V gene: TRBV3-1/TRBV3-2; J gene: TRBJ2-2; clone size: .; D gene: .; CDR3 DNA: TGTGCCAGCAGCCAAGAACAGGGTACTTTCACCGGGGAGCTGTTTTTT; CDR3 protein: CASSQEQGTFTGELFF
V gene: TRBV5-1; J gene: TRBJ2-3; clone size: .; D gene: TRBD1; CDR3 DNA: TGCGCCAGCAGCTTGGAGGGACAGGGGTTGGGAGATACGCAGTATTTT; CDR3 protein: CASSLEGQGLGDTQYF
V gene: TRBV5-1; J gene: TRBJ2-7; clone size: .; D gene: TRBD1; CDR3 DNA: TGCGCCAGCAGCCCGCGGACAGGCGTTACCTACGAGCAGTACTTC; CDR3 protein: CASSPRTGVTYEQYF
V gene: TRBV7-9; J gene: TRBJ1-2; clone size: .; D gene: TRBD1; CDR3 DNA: TGTGCCAGCACCAATGGCGACAGGGCTTATGGCTACACCTTC; CDR3 protein: CASTNGDRAYGYTF
V gene: TRBV3-1/TRBV3-2; J gene: TRBJ1-6; clone size: .; D gene: .; CDR3 DNA: TGTGCCAGCAGCCATGTCCCCGGGGGGCGTTCACCCCTCCACTTT; CDR3 protein: CASSHVPGGRSPLHF
V gene: TRBV2; J gene: TRBJ2-7; clone size: once; D gene: TRBD1; CDR3 DNA: TGTGCCAGCAGTGATTATGGGACAGGGCAGGCCGAGCAGTACTTC; CDR3 protein: CASSDYGTGQAEQYF
V gene: TRBV28; J gene: TRBJ2-7; clone size: .; D gene: .; CDR3 DNA: TGTGCCAGCTTGGCAGGGGCGCACTCCGCTGCCGAGCAGTACTTC; CDR3 protein: CASLAGAHSAAEQYF
V gene: TRBV5-1; J gene: TRBJ2-1; clone size: .; D gene: .; CDR3 DNA: TGCGCCAGCCAGGGGAGCTCCTACAATGAGCAGTTCTTC; CDR3 protein: CASQGSSYNEQFF
V gene: TRBV25-1; J gene: TRBJ1-4; clone size: .; D gene: .; CDR3 DNA: TGTGCCAGCAGTGAAGGGGCCGCTAATGAAAAACTGTTTTTT; CDR3 protein: CASSEGAANEKLFF
V gene: TRBV19; J gene: TRBJ2-1; clone size: .; D gene: TRBD1; CDR3 DNA: TGTGCCAGTAGTATAGAGGGGACAGGGACCTACAATGAGCAGTTCTTC; CDR3 protein: CASSIEGTGTYNEQFF
V gene: TRBV7-9; J gene: TRBJ1-2; clone size: .; D gene: .; CDR3 DNA: TGTGCCAGCAGCGAGCGGACAGAAAGCTATGGCTACACCTTC; CDR3 protein: CASSERTESYGYTF